This TCR beta chain appears in the sequencing data of a study of CD8 T cells in ankylosing spondylitis. Study results and caveats: Researchers report that disease-linked clones proved CD8+ and relatively rare in peripheral blood. Matched ankylosing spondylitis synovial fluid reportedly showed significant enrichment of disease-linked clones. A number of the motif variants had already been described in reactive arthritis synovial fluid and blood.

Quantitative 5'-RACE with molecular barcodes produced the TCR beta libraries. MiXCR, applied by TCRdb to the 5' RACE reads, yields one record per CDR3 protein. The table records roughly 180,000 distinct CDR3 sequences, 10% to 15% of them present only once. Many counts were recorded for this clonotype. Its antigen remains unidentified. CDR1 is SQVTM, CDR2 ANQGSEA, per germline. The CDR3 contains 13 residues. Trimming at V came to 7 bases and at J to 8 bases, leaving 11 bases not matched to a gene. The gene calls are TRBV29-1 and TRBJ1-2; 9 bases are shared with TRBD1. This TCR came from a female donor with ankylosing spondylitis or in good health (not recorded which). Sequencing used blood, either unsorted or a sorted T cell fraction (not recorded which). CDR3 region: CSGMGQGNRGYTF. DNA for the CDR3: TGCAGCGGTATGGGACAGGGTAATAGAGGCTACACCTTC.